The subject of this entry is one T cell receptor (beta chain). What it recognizes is unknown. Germline assignment: CDR1 LNHNV and CDR2 YYDKDF (reference sequence). The CDR3 totals 14 residues. Trimming pared 1 base from V and 6 bases from J, leaving 13 bases between. The sample is drawn from a study of vaccination effects on CD4 cells after COVID-19. TCRdb's copy holds only in-frame clones and misses some; the assay was immunoSEQ multiplex PCR. The data hold fewer than 25,000 clones, with approximately 70% observed a single time. With the ViraFEST assay, the study expanded antigen-specific CD4+ T cells using viral peptide pools, then sequenced them. On day 10 of culture, CD4+ T cells were separated out. The vaccine recipients had no prior SARS-CoV-2 infection, with negative nucleocapsid antibodies. Findings of the study overall: The study dataset contains few convalescent patients and includes no early post-infection timepoints. Clones that were induced by infection or by vaccine showed marked contraction late after vaccination.

The sequenced sample was CD4+ T cells from PBMCs cultured with HCoV-OC43 spike peptides, obtained before COVID-19 vaccination. Subset here: HCoV-OC43 spike overlapping peptide pool stimulation. The sequence was obtained from a human donor who received a COVID-19 vaccine. V usage is TRBV15 and J usage is TRBJ2-7; a weak D match, TRBD2 (6 bases). Written as DNA, the CDR3 is TGTGCCACCAGCAGAGTTGGGGGGTTCGGCGAGCAGTACTTC. This encodes CATSRVGGFGEQYF.